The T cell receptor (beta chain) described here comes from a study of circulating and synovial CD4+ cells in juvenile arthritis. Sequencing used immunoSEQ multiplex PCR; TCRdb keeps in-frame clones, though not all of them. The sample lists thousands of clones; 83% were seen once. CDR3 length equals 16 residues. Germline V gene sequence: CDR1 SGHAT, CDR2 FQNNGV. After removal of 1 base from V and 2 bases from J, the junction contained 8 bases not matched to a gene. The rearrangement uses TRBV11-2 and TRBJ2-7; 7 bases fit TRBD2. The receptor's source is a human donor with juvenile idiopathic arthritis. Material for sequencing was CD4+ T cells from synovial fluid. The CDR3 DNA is TGTGCCAGCAGCTTAGTGTTAGGGGAGGGTCCCTACGAGCAGTACTTC. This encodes CASSLVLGEGPYEQYF.